This T cell receptor (beta chain) was documented in a study of CD8 T cells in ankylosing spondylitis. Study results and caveats: Earlier studies detected some motif variants in reactive arthritis synovial fluid and blood. Disease-linked clones reportedly concentrated significantly in matched ankylosing spondylitis synovial fluid.

This clonotype was seen at least ten times. Antigen specificity is unknown. In making TCR beta libraries, quantitative 5'-RACE with molecular barcodes was used. TCRdb re-called the 5' RACE reads with MiXCR, one entry per CDR3 protein. The sample lists fewer than 50,000 distinct CDR3 sequences, about 10% seen once, with 1.3% to 1.5% in the top ten. V shed 0 bases and J shed 0 bases, with 16 bases lying between them. From germline, CDR1 is SGHRS and CDR2 YFSETQ. The CDR3 spans 19 residues. Specimen: blood, either unsorted or a sorted T cell fraction (not recorded which). V usage is TRBV5-1 and J usage is TRBJ1-6; unclear D gene. The clonotype originates from a male donor with ankylosing spondylitis or in good health (not recorded which). The CDR3 is CASSLVGAGSGSYNSPLHF. The CDR3, as DNA: TGCGCCAGCAGCTTGGTGGGAGCGGGATCTGGCTCCTATAATTCACCCCTCCACTTT.